These T cell receptor beta chains were read from a single sample in a study of CD8 T cells in ankylosing spondylitis. Using its own MiXCR run on the 5' RACE reads, TCRdb lists one record per CDR3 protein. This table has 470,000 or so distinct CDR3 sequences, roughly a quarter appearing once. Sample: blood, either unsorted or a sorted T cell fraction (not recorded which). These receptors were taken from a male donor with ankylosing spondylitis. Both conserved end residues are part of each CDR3. D genes are given only for firm matches. The listing skips clone size in some rows; elsewhere it reads once, few, many or a size class.

>.|.|TRBJ1-4|14|TRBV11-2
CASSLGEGHEKLFF
TGTGCCAGCAGCTTAGGAGAAGGCCATGAAAAACTGTTTTTT
>.|few|TRBJ2-3|14|TRBV19
CASNLGIGERAQYF
TGTGCCAGTAACCTAGGGATTGGGGAAAGAGCGCAGTATTTT
>.|.|TRBJ2-1|16|TRBV13
CASTLKRRSSYNEQFF
TGTGCCAGCACCTTGAAGCGGAGAAGCTCCTACAATGAGCAGTTCTTC
>TRBD1|.|TRBJ2-5|14|TRBV11-2
CASSTGTGGGTQYF
TGTGCCAGCAGCACAGGGACAGGGGGCGGGACCCAGTACTTC
>.|.|TRBJ1-6|13|TRBV12-3/TRBV12-4
CASSLDLGSPLHF
TGTGCCAGCAGTCTGGACTTGGGTTCACCCCTCCACTTT
>.|few|TRBJ2-5|16|TRBV5-4
CASSTSRGEGEETQYF
TGTGCCAGCAGCACCAGTAGGGGAGAGGGAGAAGAGACCCAGTACTTC
>TRBD1|few|TRBJ2-2|15|TRBV14
CASSQKQGATGELFF
TGTGCCAGCAGCCAAAAGCAGGGGGCCACCGGGGAGCTGTTTTTT
>TRBD2|few|TRBJ2-2|16|TRBV7-7
CASSLNAGANTGELFF
TGTGCCAGCAGCTTAAATGCGGGGGCGAACACCGGGGAGCTGTTTTTT
>.|few|TRBJ2-3|16|TRBV11-2
CASSPGAHSSTDTQYF
TGTGCCAGCAGCCCAGGGGCCCATTCTAGCACAGATACGCAGTATTTT
>.|.|TRBJ2-1|15|TRBV3-1
CASSPRDWSRNEQFF
TGTGCCAGCAGCCCCCGGGATTGGAGTCGAAATGAGCAGTTCTTC
>TRBD2|.|TRBJ2-7|14|TRBV20-1
CSATPAGALYEQYF
TGCAGTGCTACCCCAGCGGGAGCCCTCTACGAGCAGTACTTC
>.|.|TRBJ1-1|12|TRBV7-9
CASGDIGDEAFF
TGTGCCAGCGGCGATATTGGGGATGAAGCTTTCTTT
>TRBD2|few|TRBJ2-1|18|TRBV12-3/TRBV12-4
CASSSSAGGGSSYNEQFF
TGTGCCAGCAGTTCCTCGGCGGGAGGAGGGAGCTCCTACAATGAGCAGTTCTTC
>.|.|TRBJ2-2|15|TRBV2
CASSWDTSNTGELFF
TGTGCCAGCAGTTGGGACACCTCGAACACCGGGGAGCTGTTTTTT